These T cell receptor beta chains were read from a single sample in a study of cytomegalovirus exposure and HLA in healthy donors. Sequencing used immunoSEQ multiplex PCR; TCRdb keeps in-frame clones, though not all of them. The sample has 85,000 to 120,000 clones, 70% to 80% seen once; the top ten hold 9.6%. Sequences were obtained from PBMCs. The receptors shown here come from a male donor in good health and CMV-seropositive. Both conserved end residues are part of each CDR3. The order of the fields is D gene, J gene, V gene, clone size, CDR3 length, CDR3 protein, CDR3 DNA. The D gene is left open where the match is weak. Rows may omit the clone size; those that give it use once, few, many or a size class.

d_call: TRBD2; j_call: TRBJ2-7; v_call: TRBV11-1; clone_size: once; cdr3_length: 13; cdr3_aa: CASSIAGVNEQYF; cdr3_nt: TGTGCCAGCAGCATAGCGGGAGTAAACGAGCAGTACTTC
d_call: NA; j_call: TRBJ2-5; v_call: TRBV4-1; clone_size: NA; cdr3_length: 14; cdr3_aa: CASSRHGQGETQYF; cdr3_nt: TGCGCCAGCAGCCGACACGGGCAGGGGGAGACCCAGTACTTC
d_call: NA; j_call: TRBJ1-4; v_call: TRBV11-2; clone_size: NA; cdr3_length: 14; cdr3_aa: CASSLGGGNEKLFF; cdr3_nt: TGTGCCAGCAGCTTGGGGGGAGGGAATGAAAAACTGTTTTTT
d_call: TRBD1; j_call: TRBJ2-6; v_call: TRBV10-3; clone_size: NA; cdr3_length: 17; cdr3_aa: CAITGQGFGSGANGLTF; cdr3_nt: TGTGCCATCACCGGACAGGGTTTTGGCTCTGGGGCCAACGGCCTGACTTTC
d_call: NA; j_call: TRBJ2-7; v_call: TRBV29-1; clone_size: NA; cdr3_length: 13; cdr3_aa: CSVDSGRGYEQYF; cdr3_nt: TGCAGCGTTGATAGTGGCAGGGGTTACGAGCAGTACTTC
d_call: NA; j_call: TRBJ1-2; v_call: TRBV7-9; clone_size: NA; cdr3_length: 12; cdr3_aa: CASSLVGSGYTF; cdr3_nt: TGTGCCAGCAGCTTAGTCGGGAGTGGCTACACCTTC
d_call: NA; j_call: TRBJ2-3; v_call: TRBV29-1; clone_size: NA; cdr3_length: 14; cdr3_aa: CSVDTPGLPDTQYF; cdr3_nt: TGCAGCGTTGATACCCCGGGATTACCAGATACGCAGTATTTT
d_call: NA; j_call: TRBJ2-5; v_call: TRBV28; clone_size: NA; cdr3_length: 13; cdr3_aa: CASSSSPQETQYF; cdr3_nt: TGTGCCAGCAGTTCTAGTCCTCAAGAGACCCAGTACTTC
d_call: TRBD1; j_call: TRBJ1-1; v_call: TRBV15; clone_size: once; cdr3_length: 16; cdr3_aa: CATSRDMVEGASEAFF; cdr3_nt: TGTGCCACCAGCAGAGATATGGTTGAGGGGGCCTCTGAAGCTTTCTTT
d_call: NA; j_call: TRBJ2-7; v_call: TRBV27; clone_size: NA; cdr3_length: 14; cdr3_aa: CASSLRGSRYEQYF; cdr3_nt: TGTGCCAGCAGTTTAAGGGGAAGTAGATACGAGCAGTACTTC
d_call: TRBD2; j_call: TRBJ2-7; v_call: TRBV5-5; clone_size: NA; cdr3_length: 16; cdr3_aa: CASSLSASGRIYEQYF; cdr3_nt: TGTGCCAGCAGCTTGTCCGCTAGCGGGAGAATCTACGAGCAGTACTTC
d_call: NA; j_call: TRBJ2-3; v_call: TRBV11-2; clone_size: NA; cdr3_length: 14; cdr3_aa: CASSSRRVQDTQYF; cdr3_nt: TGTGCCAGCAGTTCCCGGAGGGTTCAAGATACGCAGTATTTT
d_call: NA; j_call: TRBJ2-7; v_call: TRBV19; clone_size: once; cdr3_length: 15; cdr3_aa: CASSMAAGHQFEQYF; cdr3_nt: TGTGCCAGTAGTATGGCGGCAGGGCATCAATTCGAGCAGTACTTC
d_call: NA; j_call: TRBJ2-1; v_call: TRBV5-4; clone_size: NA; cdr3_length: 15; cdr3_aa: CASSFAGARYNEQFF; cdr3_nt: TGTGCCAGCAGCTTTGCAGGGGCTAGATACAATGAGCAGTTCTTC
d_call: TRBD1; j_call: TRBJ2-2; v_call: TRBV10-3; clone_size: NA; cdr3_length: 14; cdr3_aa: CAINPGQGNGELFF; cdr3_nt: TGTGCCATCAACCCGGGACAGGGTAATGGGGAGCTGTTTTTT
d_call: NA; j_call: TRBJ1-1; v_call: TRBV7-9; clone_size: few; cdr3_length: 16; cdr3_aa: CASSLIGRAPNTEAFF; cdr3_nt: TGTGCCAGCAGCTTAATTGGGCGGGCCCCGAACACTGAAGCTTTCTTT
d_call: TRBD1; j_call: TRBJ1-5; v_call: TRBV6-1; clone_size: once; cdr3_length: 14; cdr3_aa: CASMGQNSNQPQHF; cdr3_nt: TGTGCCAGCATGGGACAGAATAGCAATCAGCCCCAGCATTTT
d_call: NA; j_call: TRBJ1-5; v_call: TRBV28; clone_size: once; cdr3_length: 14; cdr3_aa: CASSLIPTNQPQHF; cdr3_nt: TGTGCCAGCAGTTTAATTCCGACAAATCAGCCCCAGCATTTT